The present TCR beta chain was sequenced within a study of cytomegalovirus exposure and HLA in healthy donors. Primers included in the PCR were 60 Vbeta and 13 Jbeta primers. This table comes from immunoSEQ multiplex PCR, and its TCRdb copy is limited to in-frame clones, with some not included. The table lists 60,000 to 75,000 clones, around four fifths of them singletons. The study's findings and limits: Later analysis associated a missense DCLRE1C variant with TCR beta V- and J-gene trimming. An analysis that came later showed most CMV-associated TCR beta chains appearing HLA-restricted. Judged likely to be a sequencing artifact was a cluster of highly shared sequence variants.

This CDR3 comprises 12 residues. Germline V gene data show CDR1 as SQVTM and CDR2 as ANQGSEA. With respect to this clone: The antigen remains undetermined.

Sequenced input: PBMCs. This chain uses TRBV29-1 with TRBJ1-1; D remains unclear. The receptor was isolated from a woman in her twenties or thirties in good health and CMV-seropositive. The CDR3 region has the DNA TGCAGAGCACAGAGCCCCCGAGCTGAAGCTTTCTTT. As protein: CRAQSPRAEAFF. Full variable domain (rest looked up from reference TRBV29-1 and TRBJ1-1): SAVISQKPSRDICQRGTSLTIQCQVDSQVTMMFWYRQQPGQSLTLIATANQGSEATYESGFVIDKFPISRPNLTFSTLTVSNMSPEDSSIYLCRAQSPRAEAFFGQGTRLTVV.